This T cell receptor beta chain was recorded in a study of technical replicates of blood from several donors. Germline CDR1 and CDR2: MDHEN and SYDVKM. The V end was cut by 8 bases, the J end by 0 bases, with 14 bases between. CDR3 length equals 14 residues. Assay: immunoSEQ multiplex PCR; the TCRdb copy retains only in-frame clones and omits some. The sample includes about 68,000 clones, approximately 97% of them seen just once. The sample taken for sequencing was T cells isolated from PBMCs. The chain combines TRBV28 with TRBJ2-7, with a possible D match to TRBD2 (5 bases). The origin of this receptor is a human donor in good health. This CDR3 is CASHREGSSYEQYF. The CDR3 DNA reads as TGTGCCAGCCACCGGGAAGGTAGCTCCTACGAGCAGTACTTC.